This TCR beta chain was found in a study of blood T cell repertoires in COVID-19. Some clones are missing from TCRdb's copy, which holds only in-frame ones; the method was immunoSEQ multiplex PCR. The repertoire has about 200,000 clones, approximately 80% of them found once; the top ten carry 6% to 8%. This CDR3 has 14 residues. Per germline, CDR1 MNHEY and CDR2 SVGEGT. Trimming shortened V by 2 bases and J by 1 base, and 8 bases separated the two germline ends. The sequence came from a human donor with acute or convalescent COVID-19. The donor label of this sample is uncertain. Sequences were obtained from peripheral blood. This sequence joins TRBV6-2 or TRBV6-3 and TRBJ1-1; possibly TRBD1 for D (5 bases). This chain's CDR3 is CASSYRGGNTEAFF. The CDR3 DNA sequence: TGTGCCAGCAGTTACCGGGGGGGGAACACTGAAGCTTTCTTT.